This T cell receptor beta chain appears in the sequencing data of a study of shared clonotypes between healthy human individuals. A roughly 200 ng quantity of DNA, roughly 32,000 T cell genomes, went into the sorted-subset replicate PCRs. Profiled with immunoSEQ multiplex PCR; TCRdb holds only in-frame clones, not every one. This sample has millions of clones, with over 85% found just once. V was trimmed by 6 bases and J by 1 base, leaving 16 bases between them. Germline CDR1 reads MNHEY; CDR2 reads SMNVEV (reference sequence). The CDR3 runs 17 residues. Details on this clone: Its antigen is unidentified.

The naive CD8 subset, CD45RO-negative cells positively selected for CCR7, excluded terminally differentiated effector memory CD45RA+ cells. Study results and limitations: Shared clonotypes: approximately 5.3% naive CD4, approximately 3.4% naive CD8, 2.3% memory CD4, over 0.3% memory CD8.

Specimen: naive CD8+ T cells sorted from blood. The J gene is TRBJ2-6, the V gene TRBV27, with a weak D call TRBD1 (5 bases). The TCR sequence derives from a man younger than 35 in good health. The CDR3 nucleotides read TGTGCCAGCAGCCCGACAGAAATATCTTCTGGGGCCAACGTCCTGACTTTC. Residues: CASSPTEISSGANVLTF.